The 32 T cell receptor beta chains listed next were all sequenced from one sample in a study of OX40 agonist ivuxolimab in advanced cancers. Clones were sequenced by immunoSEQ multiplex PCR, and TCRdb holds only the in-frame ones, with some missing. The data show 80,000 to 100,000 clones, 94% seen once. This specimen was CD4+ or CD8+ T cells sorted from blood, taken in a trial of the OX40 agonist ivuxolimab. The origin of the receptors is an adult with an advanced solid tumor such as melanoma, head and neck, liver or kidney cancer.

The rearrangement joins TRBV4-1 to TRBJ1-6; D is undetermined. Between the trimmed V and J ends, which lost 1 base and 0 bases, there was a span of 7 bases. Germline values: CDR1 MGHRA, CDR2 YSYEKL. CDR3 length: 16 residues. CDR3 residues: CASSQGGSSYNSPLHF. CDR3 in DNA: TGCGCCAGCAGCCAAGGAGGGAGCTCCTATAATTCACCCCTCCACTTT.

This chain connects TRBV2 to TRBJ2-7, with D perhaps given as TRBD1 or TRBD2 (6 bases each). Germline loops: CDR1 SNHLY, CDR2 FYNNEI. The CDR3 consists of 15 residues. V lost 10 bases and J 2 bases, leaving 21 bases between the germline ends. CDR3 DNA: TGTGCCACCCAGTGGAACGGGGGCCCAACCTACGAGCAGTACTTC. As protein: CATQWNGGPTYEQYF.

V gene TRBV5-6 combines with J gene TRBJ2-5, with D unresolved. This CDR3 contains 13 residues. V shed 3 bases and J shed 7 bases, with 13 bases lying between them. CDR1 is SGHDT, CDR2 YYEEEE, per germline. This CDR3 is CASSSWITGTQYF. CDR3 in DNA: TGTGCCAGCAGCTCGTGGATTACGGGGACCCAGTACTTC.

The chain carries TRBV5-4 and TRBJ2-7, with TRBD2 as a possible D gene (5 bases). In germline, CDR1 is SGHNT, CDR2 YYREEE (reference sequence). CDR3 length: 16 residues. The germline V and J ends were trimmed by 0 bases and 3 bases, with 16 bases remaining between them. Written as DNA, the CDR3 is TGTGCCAGCAGCTTGGTCCTCCCGGGATCTTACTACGAGCAGTACTTC. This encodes CASSLVLPGSYYEQYF.

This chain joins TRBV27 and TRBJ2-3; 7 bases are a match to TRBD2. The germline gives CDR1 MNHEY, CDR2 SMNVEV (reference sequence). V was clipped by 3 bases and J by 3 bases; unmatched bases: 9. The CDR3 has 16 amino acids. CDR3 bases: TGTGCCAGCAGTTTGCCCACCGGACTAGGTACAGATACGCAGTATTTT. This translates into CASSLPTGLGTDTQYF.

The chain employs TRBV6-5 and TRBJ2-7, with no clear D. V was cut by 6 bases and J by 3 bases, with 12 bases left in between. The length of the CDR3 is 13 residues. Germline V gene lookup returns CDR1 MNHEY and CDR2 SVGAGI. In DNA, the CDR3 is TGTGCCAGCAGCCAAACACTCCGCTACGAGCAGTACTTC. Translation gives CASSQTLRYEQYF.

CDR3 nucleotides: TGTGCCAGCAGTCTAGGGGGGAACCATCAGCCCCAGCATTTT. It yields the protein CASSLGGNHQPQHF. The chain combines TRBV7-9 with TRBJ1-5; TRBD1 might be the D (6 bases). The V gene lost 6 bases and the J gene lost 5 bases, with 14 bases spanning the gap. The CDR3 is 14 residues long. CDR1 is SEHNR and CDR2 is FQNEAQ in the germline V gene (reference sequence).

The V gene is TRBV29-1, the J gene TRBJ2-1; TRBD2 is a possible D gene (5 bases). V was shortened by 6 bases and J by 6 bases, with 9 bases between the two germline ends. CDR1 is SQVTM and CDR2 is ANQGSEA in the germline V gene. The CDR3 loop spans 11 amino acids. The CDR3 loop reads CSVYRGNEQFF. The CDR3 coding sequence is TGCAGCGTGTACCGGGGCAATGAGCAGTTCTTC.

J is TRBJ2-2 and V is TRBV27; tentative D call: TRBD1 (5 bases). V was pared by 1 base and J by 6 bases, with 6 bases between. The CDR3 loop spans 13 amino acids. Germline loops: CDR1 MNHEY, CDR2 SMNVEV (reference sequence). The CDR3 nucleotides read TGTGCCAGCAGTTTATTCAGGGCCGGGGAGCTGTTTTTT. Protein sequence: CASSLFRAGELFF.

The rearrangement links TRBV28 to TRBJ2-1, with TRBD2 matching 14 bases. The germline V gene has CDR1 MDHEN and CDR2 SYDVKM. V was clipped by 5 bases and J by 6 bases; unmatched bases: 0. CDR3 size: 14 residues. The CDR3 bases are TGTGCCAGCAGTGGACTAGCGGGGGGCAATGAGCAGTTCTTC. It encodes CASSGLAGGNEQFF.

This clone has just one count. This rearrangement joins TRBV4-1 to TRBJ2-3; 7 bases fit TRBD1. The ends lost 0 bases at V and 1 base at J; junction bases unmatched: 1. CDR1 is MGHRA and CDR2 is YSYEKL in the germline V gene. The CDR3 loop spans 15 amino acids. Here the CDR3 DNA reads TGCGCCAGCAGCCAAGAAGGGACAGGCACAGATACGCAGTATTTT. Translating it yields CASSQEGTGTDTQYF.

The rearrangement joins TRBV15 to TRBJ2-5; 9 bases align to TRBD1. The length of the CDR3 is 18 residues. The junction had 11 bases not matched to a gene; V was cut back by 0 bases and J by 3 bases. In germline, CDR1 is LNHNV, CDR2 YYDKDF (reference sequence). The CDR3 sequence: CATSRDGGYRGQEETQYF. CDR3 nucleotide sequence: TGTGCCACCAGCAGAGATGGAGGCTACAGGGGGCAAGAAGAGACCCAGTACTTC.

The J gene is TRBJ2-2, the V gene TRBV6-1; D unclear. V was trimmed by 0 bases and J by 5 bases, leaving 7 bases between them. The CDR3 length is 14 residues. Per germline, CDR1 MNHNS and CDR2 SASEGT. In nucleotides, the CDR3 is TGTGCCAGCAGTGAAGCCCGGTCAACCGGGGAGCTGTTTTTT. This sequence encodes CASSEARSTGELFF.

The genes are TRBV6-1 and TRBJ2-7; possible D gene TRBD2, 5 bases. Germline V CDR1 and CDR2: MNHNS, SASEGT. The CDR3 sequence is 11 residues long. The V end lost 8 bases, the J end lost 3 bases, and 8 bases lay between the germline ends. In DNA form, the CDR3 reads TGTGCCAGCTGGACTTACTACGAGCAGTACTTC. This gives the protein CASWTYYEQYF.

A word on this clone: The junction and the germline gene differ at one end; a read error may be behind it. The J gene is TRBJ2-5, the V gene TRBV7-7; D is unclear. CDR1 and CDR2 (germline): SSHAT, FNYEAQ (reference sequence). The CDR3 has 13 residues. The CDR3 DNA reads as TGTGCTAGCAGCTTAAATCTAGGGGAGACCCAGTACTTC. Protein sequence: CASSLNLGETQYF.

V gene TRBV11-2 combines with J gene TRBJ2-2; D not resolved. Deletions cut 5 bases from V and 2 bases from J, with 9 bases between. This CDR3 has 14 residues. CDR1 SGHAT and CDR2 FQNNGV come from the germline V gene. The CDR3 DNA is TGTGCCAGCAGCCCGGAGTTTAACACCGGGGAGCTGTTTTTT. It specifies CASSPEFNTGELFF.

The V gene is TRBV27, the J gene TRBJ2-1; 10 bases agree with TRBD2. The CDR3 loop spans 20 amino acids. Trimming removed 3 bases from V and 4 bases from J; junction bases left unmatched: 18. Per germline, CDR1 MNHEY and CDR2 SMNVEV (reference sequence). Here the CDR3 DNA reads TGTGCCAGCAGTTTCGACAGGCGCCCAGGACTAGCGGTCCATTACAATGAGCAGTTCTTC. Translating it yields CASSFDRRPGLAVHYNEQFF.

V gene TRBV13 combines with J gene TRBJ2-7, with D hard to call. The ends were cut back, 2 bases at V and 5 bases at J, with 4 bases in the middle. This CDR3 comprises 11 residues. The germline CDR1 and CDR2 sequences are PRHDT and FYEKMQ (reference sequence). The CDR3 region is CASSLLHEQYF. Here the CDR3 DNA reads TGTGCCAGCAGCTTACTCCACGAGCAGTACTTC.

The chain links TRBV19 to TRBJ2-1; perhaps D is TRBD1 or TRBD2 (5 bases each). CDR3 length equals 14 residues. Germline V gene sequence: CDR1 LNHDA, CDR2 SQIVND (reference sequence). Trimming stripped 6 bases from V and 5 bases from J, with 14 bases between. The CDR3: CASSAGTVHNEQFF. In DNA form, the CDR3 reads TGTGCCAGTAGCGCCGGGACGGTACACAATGAGCAGTTCTTC.

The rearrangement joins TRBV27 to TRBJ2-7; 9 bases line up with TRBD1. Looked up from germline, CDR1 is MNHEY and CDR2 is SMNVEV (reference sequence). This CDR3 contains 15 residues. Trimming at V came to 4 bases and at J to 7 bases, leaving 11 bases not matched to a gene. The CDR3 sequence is CASSSRGTGFWEQYF. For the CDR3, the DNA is TGTGCCAGCAGTTCTCGGGGGACAGGGTTTTGGGAGCAGTACTTC.

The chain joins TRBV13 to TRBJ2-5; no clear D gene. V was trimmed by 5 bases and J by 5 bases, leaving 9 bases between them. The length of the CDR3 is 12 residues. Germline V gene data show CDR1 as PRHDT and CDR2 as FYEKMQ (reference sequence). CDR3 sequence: CASSPGRETQYF. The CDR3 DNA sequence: TGTGCCAGCAGCCCCGGACGGGAGACCCAGTACTTC.

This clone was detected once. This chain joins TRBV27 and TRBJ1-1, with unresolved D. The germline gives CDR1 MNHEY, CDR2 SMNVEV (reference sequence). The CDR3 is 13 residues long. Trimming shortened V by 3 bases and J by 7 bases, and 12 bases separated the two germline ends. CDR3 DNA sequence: TGTGCCAGCAGTTTGAGGTGGGGTTTTGAAGCTTTCTTT. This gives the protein CASSLRWGFEAFF.

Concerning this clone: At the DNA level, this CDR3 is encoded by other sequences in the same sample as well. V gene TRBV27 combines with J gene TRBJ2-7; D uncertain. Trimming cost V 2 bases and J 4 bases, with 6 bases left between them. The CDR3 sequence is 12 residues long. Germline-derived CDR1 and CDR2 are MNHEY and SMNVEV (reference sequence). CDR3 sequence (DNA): TGTGCCAGCAGTTTAGGCGGTTACGAGCAGTACTTC. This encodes CASSLGGYEQYF.

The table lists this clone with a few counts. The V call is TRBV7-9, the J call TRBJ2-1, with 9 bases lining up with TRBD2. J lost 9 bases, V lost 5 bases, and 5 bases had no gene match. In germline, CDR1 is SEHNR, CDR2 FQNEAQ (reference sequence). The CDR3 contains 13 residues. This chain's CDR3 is CASSPHSGSEQFF. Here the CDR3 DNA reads TGTGCCAGCAGCCCCCATAGCGGGAGTGAGCAGTTCTTC.

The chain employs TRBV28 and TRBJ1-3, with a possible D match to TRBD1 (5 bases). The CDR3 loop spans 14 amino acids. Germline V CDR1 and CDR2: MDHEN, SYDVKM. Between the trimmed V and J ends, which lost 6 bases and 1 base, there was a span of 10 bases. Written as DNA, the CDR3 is TGTGCCAGCAGCCCGGGACCATCTGGAAACACCATATATTTT. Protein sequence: CASSPGPSGNTIYF.

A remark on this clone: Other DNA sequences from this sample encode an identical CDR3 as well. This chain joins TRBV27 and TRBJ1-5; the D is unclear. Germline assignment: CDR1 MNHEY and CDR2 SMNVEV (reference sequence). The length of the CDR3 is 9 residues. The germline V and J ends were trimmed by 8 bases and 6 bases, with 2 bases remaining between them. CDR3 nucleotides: TGTGCCAGCGGTCAGCCCCAGCATTTT. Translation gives CASGQPQHF.

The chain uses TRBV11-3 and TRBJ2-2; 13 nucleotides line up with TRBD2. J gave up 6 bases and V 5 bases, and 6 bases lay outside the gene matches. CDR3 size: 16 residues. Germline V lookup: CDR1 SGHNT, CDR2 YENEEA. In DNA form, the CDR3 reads TGTGCCAGCAGCCTGAGACTAGCGGGGGGCCCCGGGGAGCTGTTTTTT. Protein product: CASSLRLAGGPGELFF.

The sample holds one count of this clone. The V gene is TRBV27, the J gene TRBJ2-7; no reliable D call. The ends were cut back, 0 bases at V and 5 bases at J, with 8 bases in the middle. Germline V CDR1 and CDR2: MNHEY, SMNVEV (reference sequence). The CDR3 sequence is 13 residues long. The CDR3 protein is CASSLSRRHEQYF. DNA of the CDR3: TGTGCCAGCAGTTTATCGCGCAGGCACGAGCAGTACTTC.

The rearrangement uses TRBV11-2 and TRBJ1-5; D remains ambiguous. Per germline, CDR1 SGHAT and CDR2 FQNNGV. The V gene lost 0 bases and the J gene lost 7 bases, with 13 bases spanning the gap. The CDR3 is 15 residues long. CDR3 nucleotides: TGTGCCAGCAGCTTAGAGGCAGGCCGCTCACAGCCCCAGCATTTT. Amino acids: CASSLEAGRSQPQHF.

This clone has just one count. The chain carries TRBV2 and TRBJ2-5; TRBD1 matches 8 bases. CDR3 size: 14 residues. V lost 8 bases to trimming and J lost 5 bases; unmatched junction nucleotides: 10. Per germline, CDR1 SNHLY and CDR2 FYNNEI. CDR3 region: CASHQGALTETQYF. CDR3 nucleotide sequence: TGTGCCAGCCACCAGGGGGCGCTCACCGAGACCCAGTACTTC.

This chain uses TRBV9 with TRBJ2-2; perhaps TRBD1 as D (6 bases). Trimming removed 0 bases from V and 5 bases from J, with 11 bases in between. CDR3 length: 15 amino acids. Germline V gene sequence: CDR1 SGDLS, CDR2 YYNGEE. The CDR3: CASSVETGRTGELFF. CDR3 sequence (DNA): TGTGCCAGCAGCGTAGAGACAGGTCGAACCGGGGAGCTGTTTTTT.

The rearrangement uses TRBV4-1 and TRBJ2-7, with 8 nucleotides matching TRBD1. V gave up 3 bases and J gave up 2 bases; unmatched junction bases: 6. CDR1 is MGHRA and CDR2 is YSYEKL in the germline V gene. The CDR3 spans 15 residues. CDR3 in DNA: TGCGCCAGCAGCCATGCGGGGACAGGCGCCTACGAGCAGTACTTC. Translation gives CASSHAGTGAYEQYF.